A selection of T cell receptor beta chains follows, all from one sample in a study of blood T cell repertoires in COVID-19. Clones were sequenced by immunoSEQ multiplex PCR, and TCRdb holds only the in-frame ones, with some missing. The table has a few hundred thousand clones, over 80% seen once. The sequencing input was PBMCs or T cells enriched from blood (not recorded which). The receptors here all came from a woman aged 18-29 years who had recovered from COVID-19. The CDR3 runs from the conserved cysteine through the conserved F or W. D genes are given only for firm matches. For some rows the clone size is stated as once, few or many, or as a class when expanded; others skip it.

CASSQEGLAGAYEQYF	TGCGCCAGCAGCCAAGAGGGTCTAGCGGGAGCCTACGAGCAGTACTTC	-	16	TRBD2	TRBJ2-7	TRBV4-1
CASSLELQGVYGYTF	TGTGCCAGCAGCTTGGAACTACAGGGGGTTTATGGCTACACCTTC	-	15	TRBD1	TRBJ1-2	TRBV5-5
CAWSVGTSSYEQYF	TGTGCCTGGAGTGTAGGGACTAGCTCCTACGAGCAGTACTTC	once	14	TRBD2	TRBJ2-7	TRBV30
CASSARLRDLYGYTF	TGTGCCAGCAGCGCGCGCCTCCGAGATCTCTATGGCTACACCTTC	-	15	-	TRBJ1-2	TRBV7-9
CASSPSGHGAYEQYF	TGTGCCAGCAGTCCCTCGGGTCACGGAGCCTACGAGCAGTACTTC	-	15	-	TRBJ2-7	TRBV6-2/TRBV6-3
CASSSLQGYYEQYF	TGTGCCAGCAGCTCACTACAGGGATACTACGAGCAGTACTTC	-	14	-	TRBJ2-7	TRBV5-5
CASSLVAGGDETQYF	TGTGCCAGCAGCTTAGTAGCGGGAGGGGACGAGACCCAGTACTTC	once	15	TRBD2	TRBJ2-5	TRBV7-9
CASSFTGGGDTQYF	TGTGCCAGCAGCTTTACAGGGGGTGGTGATACGCAGTATTTT	-	14	TRBD1	TRBJ2-3	TRBV7-8
CASSYGLRETQYF	TGTGCCAGCAGTTACGGACTCAGAGAGACCCAGTACTTC	once	13	-	TRBJ2-5	TRBV6-2/TRBV6-3
CASHSTASSGNTIYF	TGTGCCAGCCATTCGACAGCTAGCTCTGGAAACACCATATATTTT	-	15	-	TRBJ1-3	TRBV27